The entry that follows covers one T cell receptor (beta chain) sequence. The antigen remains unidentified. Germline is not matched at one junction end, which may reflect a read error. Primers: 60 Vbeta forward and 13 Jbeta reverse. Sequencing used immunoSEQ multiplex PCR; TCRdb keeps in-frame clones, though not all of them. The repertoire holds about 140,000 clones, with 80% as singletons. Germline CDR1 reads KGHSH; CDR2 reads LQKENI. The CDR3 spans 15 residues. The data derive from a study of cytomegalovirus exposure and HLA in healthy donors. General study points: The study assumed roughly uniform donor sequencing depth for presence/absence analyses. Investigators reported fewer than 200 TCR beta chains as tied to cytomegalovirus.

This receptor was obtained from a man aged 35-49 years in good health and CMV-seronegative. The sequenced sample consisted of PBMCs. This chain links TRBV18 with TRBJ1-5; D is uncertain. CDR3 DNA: TGTGCCAACTCACCTTCAGAGGGCAGCAATCAGCCCCAGCATTTT. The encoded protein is CANSPSEGSNQPQHF.